The 14 T cell receptor beta chains listed next were all sequenced from one sample in a study of blood T cell repertoires in COVID-19. This table comes from immunoSEQ multiplex PCR, and its TCRdb copy is limited to in-frame clones, with some not included. The sample has about 200,000 clones, around 80% seen once; the top ten hold 7% to 8.5%. Sequencing input: peripheral blood. The source is a woman in her 70s with acute or convalescent COVID-19.

This clone was seen only a few times. This chain's CDR3 is CATLSEQGVETQYF. The CDR3 DNA reads as TGTGCCACCCTTTCGGAACAGGGTGTTGAGACCCAGTACTTC. The chain is built from TRBV6-5 and TRBJ2-5; tentative D call: TRBD1 (6 bases). Trimming took off 10 bases at V and 5 bases at J, with 20 bases between the two ends. Germline CDR1 MNHEY, CDR2 SVGAGI. The CDR3 has 14 residues.

This chain links TRBV4-3 with TRBJ2-3; 8 bases align to TRBD1. This CDR3 region has 18 residues. V shed 0 bases, J shed 2 bases, and the junction held 10 bases outside the gene matches. Germline CDR1 reads LGHNA; CDR2 reads YSLEER. In nucleotides, the CDR3 is TGCGCCAGCAGCCAAGAACCCCCTTGGACAGGGAACACAGATACGCAGTATTTT. Amino acid sequence: CASSQEPPWTGNTDTQYF.

The V gene is TRBV24-1, the J gene TRBJ2-5, with 7 bases identical to TRBD2. V gave up 3 bases and J gave up 5 bases; unmatched junction bases: 8. Germline loops: CDR1 KGHDR, CDR2 SFDVKD. The CDR3 sequence is 15 residues long. CDR3 coding DNA: TGTGCCACCAGTGATCCGCGGCGGGGGTTGGAGACCCAGTACTTC. It specifies CATSDPRRGLETQYF.

The chain links TRBV6-6 to TRBJ2-7; 7 bases are shared with TRBD2. CDR1 MNHNY and CDR2 SVGAGI come from the germline V gene (reference sequence). This CDR3 contains 12 residues. The CDR3 DNA follows: TGTGCCAGCAGTTACTCGGGGCTGGGAGGGAACGTC. Protein sequence: CASSYSGLGGNV.

The chain uses TRBV3-1 (or the pseudogene TRBV3-2) and TRBJ1-2; 7 bases align to TRBD1. This CDR3 has 14 residues. V shed 5 bases and J 8 bases; nucleotides not matched to a gene: 11. Germline loops: CDR1 LGHDT, CDR2 YNNKEL (reference sequence). The CDR3 protein is CASSFRQGGRGYTF. The CDR3 DNA is TGTGCCAGCAGCTTTAGACAGGGTGGTAGGGGCTACACCTTC.

The chain combines TRBV18 with TRBJ1-1, with 8 nucleotides matching TRBD1. V dropped 3 bases and J dropped 6; count of bases not matched to a gene: 12. CDR1 and CDR2 (germline): KGHSH, LQKENI. The CDR3 covers 16 residues. CDR3 residues: CASSPMAQGARAEAFF. For the CDR3, the DNA is TGTGCCAGCTCACCGATGGCCCAGGGGGCGCGGGCTGAAGCTTTCTTT.

The chain has TRBV6-2 or TRBV6-3 and TRBJ1-5; TRBD1 agrees at 10 bases. The CDR3 runs to 14 residues. Germline V lookup: CDR1 MNHEY, CDR2 SVGEGT. Germline trimming cut 6 bases from V and 7 bases from J; bases unmatched to any gene: 6. The CDR3 region is CASSGTGANQPQHF. The CDR3 region has the DNA TGTGCCAGCAGCGGGACAGGGGCTAACCAGCCCCAGCATTTT.

This clone was recorded a few times. This may arise from a read error, as a much more abundant clone is one base away. The V gene is TRBV7-9, the J gene TRBJ2-7; D perhaps matches TRBD1 (6 bases). The CDR3 contains 13 residues. Germline V lookup: CDR1 SEHNR, CDR2 FQNEAQ (reference sequence). V was pared by 5 bases and J by 0 bases, with 8 bases between. CDR3 protein: CASSPDSSYEQYF. The CDR3 DNA reads as TGTGCCAGCAGCCCGGACAGCTCCTACGAGCAGTACTTC.

The chain has TRBV12-2 and TRBJ2-3; TRBD2, the table's D call, was not compared with the DNA. TRBV12-2 is a pseudogene locus. This CDR3 spans 16 amino acids. Here the CDR3 reads CASRWTSGGPGDTQYF. The CDR3 DNA reads TGTGCAAGTCGCTGGACTAGCGGGGGGCCGGGGGATACGCAGTATTTT.

The chain links TRBV19 to TRBJ2-2; a weak D match, TRBD2 (6 bases). Trimming pared 3 bases from V and 1 base from J, leaving 9 bases between. CDR1 LNHDA and CDR2 SQIVND come from the germline V gene (reference sequence). CDR3 length: 15 residues. The CDR3 DNA reads as TGTGCCAGTAGTATGAACGGGGGGAACACCGGGGAGCTGTTTTTT. Its translation: CASSMNGGNTGELFF.

The rearrangement links TRBV9 to TRBJ2-3, with 8 bases fitting TRBD2. In germline, CDR1 is SGDLS, CDR2 YYNGEE. The V and J ends lost 0 bases and 1 base, in that order; junction bases with no gene match: 7. The CDR3 runs to 17 residues. CDR3 in amino acids: CASSVGRAGGGTDTQYF. CDR3 DNA: TGTGCCAGCAGCGTAGGACGGGCGGGGGGAGGCACAGATACGCAGTATTTT. Full variable domain (remainder filled in from reference TRBV9 and TRBJ2-3): DSGVTQTPKHLITATGQRVTLRCSPRSGDLSVYWYQQSLDQGLQFLIQYYNGEERAKGNILERFSAQQFPDLHSELNLSSLELGDSALYFCASSVGRAGGGTDTQYFGPGTRLTVL.

The J gene is TRBJ2-3, the V gene TRBV3-1 (or the pseudogene TRBV3-2); the D is unclear. Germline-derived CDR1 and CDR2 are LGHDT and YNNKEL (reference sequence). The CDR3 has 12 amino acids. V gave up 4 bases and J gave up 3 bases, with 5 bases separating them. CDR3 residues: CASSPRTDTQYF. DNA for the CDR3: TGTGCCAGCAGCCCCAGGACAGATACGCAGTATTTT.

This clone showed up just a few times. This rearrangement joins TRBV30 to TRBJ1-6, with D perhaps TRBD1 (6 bases). The CDR3 has 15 residues. V was trimmed by 0 bases and J by 6 bases, leaving 12 bases between them. In germline, CDR1 is GTSNPN, CDR2 SVGIG (reference sequence). The CDR3 bases are TGTGCCTGGAGTGTCCCGACAGGCCGTAATTCACCCCTCCACTTT. Its translation is CAWSVPTGRNSPLHF.

The V gene is TRBV3-1 (or the pseudogene TRBV3-2), the J gene TRBJ1-2; 7 bases fit TRBD1. The trim removed 4 bases at V and 9 bases at J, leaving 11 bases unmatched. This CDR3 spans 14 amino acids. Per the germline V gene, CDR1 is LGHDT and CDR2 is YNNKEL (reference sequence). Here the CDR3 reads CASSLTGHLLSYTF. The CDR3 DNA follows: TGTGCCAGCAGCCTGACAGGGCACTTATTGAGCTACACCTTC.